The TCR beta chain described here comes from a study of shared clonotypes between healthy human individuals. Study-wide results and caveats: Non-shared clonotypes had lower generation probabilities than clonotypes shared by all four sorted-subset donors. Naive subsets tended to show greater estimated richness than memory subsets.

The CDR3 is made up of 13 amino acids. Germline V gives CDR1 KGHSH, CDR2 LQKENI. Trimming pared 3 bases from V and 1 base from J, leaving 6 bases between. Every contributor of samples was a Caucasian grown-up residing in Nashville, Tennessee. This clone was seen only a few times. Its cognate antigen is unknown. Other nucleotide sequences in the sample specify the same CDR3. Assay: immunoSEQ multiplex PCR; the TCRdb copy retains only in-frame clones and omits some. The sample holds some 790,000 clones, around 77% seen once. This chain uses TRBV18 with TRBJ1-1; unclear D gene. Specimen: memory CD4+ T cells sorted from blood. Subset here: CD45RA-negative fraction. This sequence was found in a woman between 25 and 40 years old in good health. CDR3 bases: TGTGCCAGCTCACCTACAGCGAACACTGAAGCTTTCTTT. It codes for CASSPTANTEAFF.